This T cell receptor beta chain is drawn from a study of OX40 agonist ivuxolimab in advanced cancers. Study context: Patients assigned to dose escalation were diagnosed with hepatocellular carcinoma, melanoma, renal cell or head and neck cancer. Partial responses, seen in three patients, involved one hepatocellular carcinoma and two cutaneous melanomas. A male proportion of about 80% was recorded, with mean age approximately 60 years and range roughly 23 to 79.

Remarks on this clone: The antigen remains undetermined.

The study, taken as a whole, reports: On average, CD8+ T cells had more expanded clones than CD4+.

Germline-derived CDR1 and CDR2 are SGHTA and FQGNSA. This CDR3 has 14 residues. V lost 1 base and J 5 bases, leaving 9 bases between the germline ends. Only in-frame clones appear in the TCRdb table, and some are missing; sequencing was by immunoSEQ multiplex PCR. The sample has fewer than 65,000 clones, about nine tenths seen once. Here the sequenced sample was CD4+ or CD8+ T cells sorted from blood, taken in a trial of the OX40 agonist ivuxolimab. This receptor was taken from an adult with an advanced solid tumor such as melanoma, head and neck, liver or kidney cancer. The chain combines TRBV7-2 with TRBJ2-1; no reliable D call. CDR3 region: CASSLVSQNNEQFF. CDR3 in DNA: TGTGCCAGCAGCTTAGTTAGCCAAAACAATGAGCAGTTCTTC.